The 12 T cell receptor beta chains listed next were all sequenced from one sample in a study of graft-versus-host responses after intestinal transplantation. The method was immunoSEQ multiplex PCR; TCRdb's version includes in-frame clones alone and lacks a portion of them. The data show over 75,000 clones, just under 95% seen once. These receptors' antigens are unknown. This specimen consisted of unstimulated CD8+ T cells sorted from spleen or lymph node cells, obtained before transplant. The source of these receptors is a human donor who was the organ donor for an intestinal transplant.

The rearrangement links TRBV15 to TRBJ2-3; 7 positions agree with TRBD2. CDR1 and CDR2 from the germline V gene are LNHNV and YYDKDF (reference sequence). This CDR3 has 15 residues. J lost 2 bases, V lost 4 bases, and 6 bases had no gene match. The CDR3: CATSNIAGPTDTQYF. DNA for the CDR3: TGTGCCACCAGCAATATAGCGGGTCCCACAGATACGCAGTATTTT. The full variable domain, rest sourced from reference TRBV15 and TRBJ2-3, is DAMVIQNPRYQVTQFGKPVTLSCSQTLNHNVMYWYQQKSSQAPKLLFHYYDKDFNNEADTPDNFQSRRPNTSFCFLDIRSPGLGDTAMYLCATSNIAGPTDTQYFGPGTRLTVL.

The chain couples TRBV29-1 to TRBJ2-1, with TRBD2 as a possible D gene (6 bases). This CDR3 has 17 residues. Germline V gene lookup returns CDR1 SQVTM and CDR2 ANQGSEA. V dropped 0 bases and J dropped 6 bases, with 21 bases sitting between them. The CDR3 DNA reads as TGCAGCGTTGAAGAGGTTCCACGGGAGCCGGGGTCCAATGAGCAGTTCTTC. It yields the protein CSVEEVPREPGSNEQFF.

The chain employs TRBV14 and TRBJ2-7; 7 bases match TRBD1. The ends lost 6 bases at V and 0 bases at J; junction bases unmatched: 8. The V gene's germline CDR1 is SGHDN and CDR2 FVKESK. The CDR3 is made up of 15 amino acids. The CDR3 here is CASSSGGFFSYEQYF. Here the CDR3 DNA reads TGTGCCAGCAGTTCAGGGGGATTCTTCTCCTACGAGCAGTACTTC.

The chain links TRBV7-6 to TRBJ2-7; 8 bases align to TRBD1. In germline, CDR1 is SGHVS, CDR2 FNYEAQ. This CDR3 comprises 18 residues. Losses at the gene ends were 1 base for V and 4 bases for J; bases not matched to a gene: 15. This CDR3 is CASSLDLPTGDPFYEQYF. The CDR3 bases are TGTGCCAGCAGCTTAGACCTCCCGACAGGGGACCCCTTTTACGAGCAGTACTTC. The entire variable domain, with the rest obtained from reference TRBV7-6 and TRBJ2-7, is as follows: GAGVSQSPRYKVTKRGQDVALRCDPISGHVSLYWYRQALGQGPEFLTYFNYEAQQDKSGLPNDRFSAERPEGSISTLTIQRTEQRDSAMYRCASSLDLPTGDPFYEQYFGPGTRLTVT.

This clone was seen just once. The CDR3, as DNA: TGTGCCAGCAGTTTATCTCACTATGGGGAGACCCAGTACTTC. This gives the protein CASSLSHYGETQYF. The rearrangement joins TRBV28 to TRBJ2-5, with D uncertain. Trimming pared 1 base from V and 5 bases from J, leaving 11 bases between. CDR3 length: 14 amino acids. CDR1 is MDHEN and CDR2 is SYDVKM in the germline V gene. The full variable domain, in which reference TRBV28 and TRBJ2-5 provide the parts outside the CDR3, is DVKVTQSSRYLVKRTGEKVFLECVQDMDHENMFWYRQDPGLGLRLIYFSYDVKMKEKGDIPEGYSVSREKKERFSLILESASTNQTSMYLCASSLSHYGETQYFGPGTRLLVL.

The V and J genes are TRBV13 and TRBJ2-5, with 10 bases identical to TRBD2. The V gene end was trimmed by 6 bases and the J gene end by 1 base; junction bases not matched to a gene: 8. The CDR3 covers 16 residues. In germline, CDR1 is PRHDT, CDR2 FYEKMQ (reference sequence). The CDR3 coding sequence is TGTGCCAGCAGTTCTAGTAGCGGGGGGACCCAAGAGACCCAGTACTTC. Protein sequence: CASSSSSGGTQETQYF.

The gene calls are TRBV28 and TRBJ1-2; the D is unclear. Trimming took 2 bases from V and 4 from J, leaving 14 bases between them. From germline, CDR1 is MDHEN and CDR2 SYDVKM. The length of the CDR3 is 15 residues. The CDR3 region has the DNA TGTGCCAGCAGTTTAACGAGTTTAACGGGCTATGGCTACACCTTC. It yields the protein CASSLTSLTGYGYTF.

The chain recombines TRBV11-2 with TRBJ2-1; 8 bases are a match to TRBD1. The CDR3 contains 17 residues. CDR1 is SGHAT, CDR2 FQNNGV, per germline. V gave up 4 bases and J gave up 8 bases; unmatched junction bases: 16. This chain's CDR3 is CASSSTSWGQVFYEQFF. The CDR3 bases are TGTGCCAGCAGCTCTACAAGTTGGGGACAGGTGTTCTATGAGCAGTTCTTC.

This sequence joins TRBV2 and TRBJ2-5; weak D call: TRBD2 (6 bases). The germline V gene encodes CDR1 SNHLY and CDR2 FYNNEI. Trimming pared 7 bases from V and 3 bases from J, leaving 9 bases between. The CDR3 loop spans 12 amino acids. The CDR3 spells CASISGEETQYF. Written as DNA, the CDR3 is TGTGCCAGCATTAGCGGAGAAGAGACCCAGTACTTC.

The chain uses TRBV6-5 and TRBJ2-1; D gene uncertain. The germline V and J ends were trimmed by 2 bases and 5 bases, with 7 bases remaining between them. In germline, CDR1 is MNHEY, CDR2 SVGAGI. CDR3 size: 13 residues. This CDR3 reads CASSYGQNNEQFF. CDR3 bases: TGTGCCAGCAGTTACGGTCAGAACAATGAGCAGTTCTTC.

The chain couples TRBV15 to TRBJ2-3; 7 bases fit TRBD1. Germline CDR1 reads LNHNV; CDR2 reads YYDKDF (reference sequence). This CDR3 has 18 amino acids. V trimming: 1 base; J trimming: 0 bases; junction bases outside the gene matches: 10. CDR3 DNA: TGTGCCACCAGCAGAGGGGGATCCGGACAGGTCAGCACAGATACGCAGTATTTT. As protein: CATSRGGSGQVSTDTQYF.

This chain connects TRBV4-2 to TRBJ1-2; 9 positions match TRBD1. Unmatched junction bases numbered 20, after V lost 0 bases and J lost 6 bases. CDR1 is LGHNA and CDR2 is YNFKEQ in the germline V gene. The CDR3 consists of 20 residues. The chain's CDR3 is CASSQDLLHRPTGGIHGYTF. The CDR3 DNA follows: TGTGCCAGCAGCCAAGATTTGTTACATCGGCCGACAGGGGGGATCCATGGCTACACCTTC.